Presented here are 16 T cell receptor beta chains from one specimen sequenced in a study of T cells expressing NK-cell markers (dated by TCRdb to 2018 to 2020). The method was 5' RACE. The instrument given in TCRdb is Illumina HiSeq 2000. Reads reprocessed by TCRdb are summarized as one entry per CDR3 protein sequence, and DNA is absent. The sample table holds approximately 460,000 distinct CDR3 sequences. The ten largest clones capture less than 7.5% of the sample. The sequencing sample was made of blood T cells: a sorted CD56 or NKG2C T cell subset, CD4+ or CD8+ T cells, or bulk PBMC T cells (not recorded which). Source of these receptors: a woman between 18 and 75 years old in good health.

CDR3 residues: CASSRGTGTYTGELFF. The chain carries TRBV3-1 and TRBJ2-2; the D gene TCRdb calls, TRBD1, cannot be checked with no DNA. From germline, CDR1 is LGHDT and CDR2 YNNKEL (reference sequence). The CDR3 has 16 residues.

The chain is built from TRBV29-1 and TRBJ2-1; the TCRdb call, TRBD1, lacks DNA for checking. The V gene's germline CDR1 is SQVTM and CDR2 ANQGSEA. CDR3 length: 15 residues. The CDR3: CSVERGQGPLNEQFF.

The chain employs TRBV27 and TRBJ2-3; the D call of TRBD2 rests on TCRdb alone, since no DNA is present to check it. The CDR3 is made up of 15 amino acids. Germline V gives CDR1 MNHEY, CDR2 SMNVEV (reference sequence). CDR3 region: CASSTPTRATDTQYF.

V is TRBV7-2 and J is TRBJ2-1; there is no DNA to check the TCRdb D call of TRBD2. CDR1 SGHTA and CDR2 FQGNSA come from the germline V gene. CDR3 length equals 16 residues. The chain's CDR3 is CASSSLTSGIGNEQFF.

The CDR3 sequence is CASSFPGQGPRETQYF. V and J are TRBV12-3 or TRBV12-4 and TRBJ2-5; TCRdb gives TRBD1 as the D gene, but with no DNA this cannot be confirmed. CDR3 length equals 16 residues.

The chain links TRBV11-2 to TRBJ2-1; TCRdb's assignment of TRBD2 cannot be checked, as there is no DNA. This CDR3 contains 21 residues. The germline V gene has CDR1 SGHAT and CDR2 FQNNGV. CDR3 sequence reads: CASRIDQPGLPPSLAYNEQFF.

The chain links TRBV19 to TRBJ2-2; the TCRdb D gene call, TRBD2, has no DNA to confirm it. Germline V gene data show CDR1 as LNHDA and CDR2 as SQIVND (reference sequence). The CDR3 is made up of 15 amino acids. The CDR3 here is CASKTSGAPTGELFF.

The genes are TRBV20-1 and TRBJ2-1; checking the TCRdb D call of TRBD1 is not possible without DNA. The germline V gene encodes CDR1 DFQATT and CDR2 SNEGSKA (reference sequence). This CDR3 is built from 12 residues. The CDR3 region is CSAPRGGDEQFF.

The chain employs TRBV7-2 and TRBJ2-3; the D call of TRBD2 rests on TCRdb alone, since no DNA is present to check it. CDR1 is SGHTA, CDR2 FQGNSA, per germline. The CDR3 consists of 16 residues. Here the CDR3 reads CASSPPGSGGTDTQYF. The full variable domain, in which reference TRBV7-2 and TRBJ2-3 provide the parts outside the CDR3, is GAGVSQSPSNKVTEKGKDVELRCDPISGHTALYWYRQSLGQGLEFLIYFQGNSAPDKSGLPSDRFSAERTGGSVSTLTIQRTQQEDSAVYLCASSPPGSGGTDTQYFGPGTRLTVL.

V and J are TRBV20-1 and TRBJ1-1; TCRdb's D gene call, TRBD1, goes unchecked for lack of DNA. CDR3 size: 11 residues. The germline CDR1 and CDR2 sequences are DFQATT and SNEGSKA (reference sequence). This CDR3 is CSTPWGTEAFF.

V and J are TRBV27 and TRBJ2-5; TCRdb designates TRBD2, a call that cannot be tested without DNA. There are 14 residues in the CDR3. Germline CDR1 and CDR2: MNHEY and SMNVEV (reference sequence). The CDR3 loop reads CASSPISGRETQYF.

The genes are TRBV12-3 or TRBV12-4 and TRBJ1-5; the TCRdb D gene call, TRBD1, has no DNA to confirm it. The length of the CDR3 is 13 residues. CDR3 residues: CASTGSVNQPQHF.

The chain has TRBV20-1 and TRBJ2-5; absent DNA, TCRdb's TRBD2 call cannot be checked. This CDR3 is 13 amino acids long. Per germline, CDR1 DFQATT and CDR2 SNEGSKA (reference sequence). The CDR3: CSASGLSKETQYF.

The chain carries TRBV6-2 or TRBV6-3 and TRBJ2-1; TCRdb's D call of TRBD1 is untestable without DNA. CDR1 and CDR2 from the germline V gene are MNHEY and SVGEGT. The CDR3 loop spans 14 amino acids. The CDR3 here is CASSSKTGKNEQFF.

V is TRBV6-1 and J is TRBJ1-1; the D call from TCRdb, TRBD1, cannot be confirmed without DNA. This CDR3 is built from 13 residues. Germline-derived CDR1 and CDR2 are MNHNS and SASEGT. CDR3 in amino acids: CASSRGTNTEAFF.

The V and J genes are TRBV5-6 and TRBJ2-5; TCRdb lists TRBD1, though no DNA is available to test this call. The CDR3 has 18 residues. Germline CDR1 is SGHDT and CDR2 is YYEEEE. The CDR3 spells CASSPGTGIRGPRETQYF.